This T cell receptor (beta chain) was documented in a study of blood T cell repertoires in COVID-19. The overall study: The cDNA or gDNA used as material had been derived from T cells, B-cell-depleted T cells, or PBMCs.

Germline assignment: CDR1 MNHEY and CDR2 SMNVEV (reference sequence). V was clipped by 0 bases and J by 3 bases, with 9 bases between them. The CDR3 totals 14 residues. This table comes from immunoSEQ multiplex PCR, and its TCRdb copy is limited to in-frame clones, with some not included. Among 300,000 or so clones, roughly nine tenths were seen once, and the ten largest hold over 2%. This sequence was found in a woman aged 30 to 39 with COVID-19, enrolled during active disease. The chain recombines TRBV27 with TRBJ2-7; D not certain. The sequenced sample was peripheral blood. CDR3 coding DNA: TGTGCCAGCAGTTTATCGTCAGATTACTACGAGCAGTACTTC. It translates to CASSLSSDYYEQYF.